This T cell receptor (beta chain) was obtained from a study of post-analysis software for immune sequencing data (dated by TCRdb to between 2014 and 2017). In terms of the full investigation: Relapsing-remitting, secondary progressive and progressive-relapsing multiple sclerosis were recorded as disease courses, and subtype annotation was lacking for some patients. The multiple sclerosis patient repertoires were compared with ten to eleven previously published healthy control repertoires from donors aged about 6 to 26 years. A subset of samples was prepared in parallel using single-end sample barcoding, then pooled and co-amplified after Illumina adapter ligation. Overall results and qualifications from the work: Direct clustering with F measure revealed strong co-clustering of samples prepared in the same batch, which led to a batch-effect correction. Significantly lower normalized Chao1 diversity was found in multiple sclerosis patients than in controls, suggesting substantial peripheral T-cell clonal expansion. The multiple sclerosis patient group was slightly younger than the control group. Significantly higher frequencies in patients than in controls were found for about five TRBV segments, including TRBV5-6, TRBV5-1 and TRBV20-1.

TCR beta repertoires were profiled from peripheral blood of roughly twelve young patients with multiple sclerosis to demonstrate the VDJtools post-analysis software. The multiple sclerosis patients were children and adolescents between roughly 6 and 17 years of age. This clonotype has only a few counts. Its target antigen remains unknown. The sample holds no much larger clone one base away, and base qualities are not on file. Library preparation employed PCR. TCRdb shows the sequencer as Illumina HiSeq 2500. Unique molecular identifiers were incorporated into TCR beta cDNA libraries to reduce PCR and sequencing biases. Every 1 to 10 million input T cells yielded approximately 500,000 cDNA molecules, meaning each molecule approximated one T cell. The same protocol used for the earlier healthy control dataset was applied to prepare and sequence the patient libraries. Samples belonging to the same batch were prepared together, multiplexed and sequenced on a shared HiSeq lane. On the study's bioinformatics: Raw barcoded reads were processed with MIGEC, discarding single-read molecular identifier groups before consensus assembly and CDR3 extraction. Clonotype tables were post-analysed with VDJtools, and diversity was normalized by down-sampling all datasets to the smallest sample size. To correct batch-related cross-sample contamination, repertoire overlap clustering matched CDR3 amino acid sequences but not nucleotide sequences. TCRdb itself trimmed the public reads at Q25 with fastp, ran MiXCR and retained productive beta chains. Each entry is one CDR3 protein sequence, shown with its most common DNA and genes. The V and J calls, along with clone size, are taken from TCRdb and not from the paper's own processing. This sample gives hundreds of thousands of distinct CDR3 sequences in total; about 27% of them show up just once. The top ten clonotypes cover 0.55% to 0.65% of the sample.

Reading the germline V gene (reference sequence) gives CDR1 SGHAT and CDR2 FQDESV. The CDR3 has 12 amino acids, counting the end cysteine and phenylalanine. Of all the DNA, just the CDR3 is kept, 36 bases in frame from base 1. Compared with germline, V lacks 4 bases and J lacks 14 bases; bases without a gene match: 9. Sequencing was performed on blood. This clonotype was sampled from a girl between 5 and 17 years old with multiple sclerosis. The sequence is built from TRBV11-1 and TRBJ2-3, with 7 bases aligning to TRBD1. The DNA reads TGTGCCAGCAGCTCGCGACAGGGTGATTGGTATTTT. Translated, it gives CASSSRQGDWYF.